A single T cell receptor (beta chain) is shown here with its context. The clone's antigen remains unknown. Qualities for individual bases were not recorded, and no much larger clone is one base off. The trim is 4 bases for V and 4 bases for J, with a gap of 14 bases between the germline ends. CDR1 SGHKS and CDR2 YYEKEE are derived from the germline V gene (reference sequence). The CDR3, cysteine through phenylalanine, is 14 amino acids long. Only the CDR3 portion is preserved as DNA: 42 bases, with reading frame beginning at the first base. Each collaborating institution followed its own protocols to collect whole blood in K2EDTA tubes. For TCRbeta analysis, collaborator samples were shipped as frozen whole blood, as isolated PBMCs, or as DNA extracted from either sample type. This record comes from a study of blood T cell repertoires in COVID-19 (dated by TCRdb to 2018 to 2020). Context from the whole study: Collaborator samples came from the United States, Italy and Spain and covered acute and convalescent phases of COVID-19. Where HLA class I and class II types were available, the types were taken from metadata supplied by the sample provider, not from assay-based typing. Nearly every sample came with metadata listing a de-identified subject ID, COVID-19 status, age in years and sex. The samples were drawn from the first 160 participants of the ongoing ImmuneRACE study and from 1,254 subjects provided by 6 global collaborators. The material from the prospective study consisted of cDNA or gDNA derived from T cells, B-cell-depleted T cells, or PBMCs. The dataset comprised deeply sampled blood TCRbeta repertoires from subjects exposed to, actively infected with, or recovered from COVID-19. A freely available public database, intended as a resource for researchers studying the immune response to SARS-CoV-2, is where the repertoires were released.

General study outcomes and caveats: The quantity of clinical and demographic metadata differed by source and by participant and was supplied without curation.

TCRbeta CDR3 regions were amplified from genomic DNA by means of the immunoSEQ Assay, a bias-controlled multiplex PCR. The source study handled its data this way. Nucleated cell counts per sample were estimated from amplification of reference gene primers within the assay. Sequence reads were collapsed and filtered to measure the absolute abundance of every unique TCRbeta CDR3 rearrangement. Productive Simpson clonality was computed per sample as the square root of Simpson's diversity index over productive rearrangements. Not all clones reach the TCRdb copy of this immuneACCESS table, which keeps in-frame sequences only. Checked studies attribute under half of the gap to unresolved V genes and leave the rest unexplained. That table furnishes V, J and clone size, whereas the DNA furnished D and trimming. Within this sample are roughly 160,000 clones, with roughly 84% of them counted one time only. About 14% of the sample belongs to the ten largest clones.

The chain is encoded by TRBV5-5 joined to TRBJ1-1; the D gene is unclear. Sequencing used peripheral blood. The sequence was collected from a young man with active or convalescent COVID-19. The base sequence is TGTGCCAGCAGCCTCGATTACGGCGGCACTGAAGCTTTCTTT. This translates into CASSLDYGGTEAFF.